The sequence of this T cell receptor (beta chain) was determined in a study of blood T cell repertoires in COVID-19. Study details: T cells, B-cell-depleted T cells, or PBMCs supplied cDNA or gDNA.

In the study's own analysis: The authors estimated nucleated cell counts from reference gene primer amplification. Here immunoSEQ multiplex PCR was the method, and the copy in TCRdb shows in-frame clones only, minus some. V and J calls and clone size are those listed in that table; D and trimming were worked out from the DNA. This table holds 200,000 to 250,000 clones, around 85% found once. V was clipped by 2 bases and J by 4 bases, with 10 bases between them. The CDR3 is 15 amino acids. Germline CDR1 SGHNT, CDR2 YYREEE (reference sequence). Material for sequencing was peripheral blood. This receptor was identified in a woman in her forties or fifties with acute or convalescent COVID-19. The rearrangement joins TRBV5-4 to TRBJ1-6; the D gene is possibly TRBD1 (5 bases). This CDR3 reads CASSFGGDYNSPLHF. The DNA for the CDR3 is TGTGCCAGCAGCTTTGGAGGGGATTATAATTCACCCCTCCACTTT. Together with reference TRBV5-4 and TRBJ1-6, the CDR3 gives the full variable domain: ETGVTQSPTHLIKTRGQQVTLRCSSQSGHNTVSWYQQALGQGPQFIFQYYREEENGRGNFPPRFSGLQFPNYSSELNVNALELDDSALYLCASSFGGDYNSPLHFGNGTRLTVT.